Presented here are 29 T cell receptor beta chains from one specimen sequenced in a study of control samples from healthy donors and cancer patients (dated by TCRdb to about 2020). Libraries were prepared through the immunoSEQ multiplex PCR assay. TCRdb re-hosts the immuneACCESS table, in-frame sequences only. Its copies lack some clones; in the studies checked, an unresolved V gene accounts for under half of them, and the cause for the rest is not known. The sample table shows about 180,000 clones, and just over 90% are seen once. The biggest ten clones account for around 1.4% of the sample. The sample comprised blood. These receptors all come from a man younger than 45 in good health.

V is TRBV3-1 (or the pseudogene TRBV3-2) and J is TRBJ2-3; D gene uncertain. V lost 0 bases and J lost 11, with 12 bases in between. Germline V gene data show CDR1 as LGHDT and CDR2 as YNNKEL (reference sequence). The CDR3 covers 13 residues. The CDR3 loop reads CASSQEWNRWQYF. The CDR3 DNA follows: TGTGCCAGCAGCCAAGAATGGAATAGATGGCAGTATTTT.

The chain is built from TRBV9 and TRBJ1-3; D perhaps matches TRBD1 (5 bases). The CDR3 runs to 15 residues. V was clipped by 0 bases and J by 4 bases, with 11 bases between them. Germline assignment: CDR1 SGDLS and CDR2 YYNGEE. The CDR3 nucleotides are TGTGCCAGCAGCGTAGATGGGGGAGCGGGAAACACCATATATTTT. Amino acid sequence: CASSVDGGAGNTIYF.

J is TRBJ1-2 and V is TRBV4-3, with TRBD1 as a possible D gene (6 bases). V lost 0 bases, J lost 4 bases, and 12 bases lay in between. Per the germline V gene, CDR1 is LGHNA and CDR2 is YSLEER. The CDR3 has 15 amino acids. The CDR3 DNA is TGCGCCAGCAGCCAAGACCCGACAGGAACCTATGGCTACACCTTC. It translates to CASSQDPTGTYGYTF.

The V call is TRBV3-1 (or the pseudogene TRBV3-2), the J call TRBJ2-7, with D uncertain. This CDR3 spans 13 amino acids. The germline V gene has CDR1 LGHDT and CDR2 YNNKEL (reference sequence). V gave up 0 bases and J gave up 6 bases, with 9 bases separating them. The CDR3 spells CASSQDSGSEQYF. The DNA for the CDR3 is TGTGCCAGCAGCCAAGATTCAGGCAGCGAGCAGTACTTC.

V gene TRBV6-6 combines with J gene TRBJ1-4, with 7 bases that match TRBD1. Germline V lookup: CDR1 MNHNY, CDR2 SVGAGI (reference sequence). V was clipped by 0 bases and J by 3 bases; unmatched bases: 4. The CDR3 length is 16 residues. CDR3 DNA sequence: TGTGCCAGCAGTTACTCCCCGGGACAGCCTAATGAAAAACTGTTTTTT. This encodes CASSYSPGQPNEKLFF.

V and J are TRBV5-5 and TRBJ1-3; 7 bases are shared with TRBD1. Germline V gives CDR1 SGHKS, CDR2 YYEKEE (reference sequence). The CDR3 runs to 15 residues. The J segment lost 2 bases and the V segment lost 1 base, leaving 3 bases of the junction unmatched. CDR3: CASSLNRGTGNTIYF. DNA for the CDR3: TGTGCCAGCAGCTTGAACAGGGGCACTGGAAACACCATATATTTT.

This rearrangement joins TRBV9 to TRBJ2-2; 7 bases line up with TRBD1. Germline V gene data show CDR1 as SGDLS and CDR2 as YYNGEE. The CDR3 is 17 amino acids. Losses at the gene ends were 2 bases for V and 5 bases for J; bases not matched to a gene: 12. The CDR3 region is CASSVEARTGFTGELFF. The CDR3 coding sequence is TGTGCCAGCAGCGTGGAGGCGCGGACAGGATTTACCGGGGAGCTGTTTTTT.

The rearrangement links TRBV18 to TRBJ2-2; 7 bases line up with TRBD2. With V trimmed by 5 bases and J by 7 bases, 7 bases remained unmatched. Looked up from germline, CDR1 is KGHSH and CDR2 is LQKENI. This CDR3 is built from 14 residues. The CDR3 sequence is CASSTGLVGGELFF. The CDR3, as DNA: TGTGCCAGCTCAACCGGACTAGTGGGCGGGGAGCTGTTTTTT.

The chain uses TRBV7-8 and TRBJ1-4; the D gene is possibly TRBD1 (6 bases). There are 13 residues in the CDR3. Deletions cut 5 bases from V and 8 bases from J, with 12 bases between. Germline assignment: CDR1 SGHVS and CDR2 FQNEAQ. In nucleotides, the CDR3 is TGTGCCAGCAGCCGGAGGGGGGGGGAAAAACTGTTTTTT. This gives the protein CASSRRGGEKLFF.

The chain links TRBV18 to TRBJ2-1; 7 nucleotides align to TRBD2. This CDR3 has 16 residues. The germline V gene encodes CDR1 KGHSH and CDR2 LQKENI. The V and J ends lost 3 bases and 5 bases, in that order; junction bases with no gene match: 10. The CDR3 nucleotides read TGTGCCAGCTCACCCGGGCTTGGCGGGGGAAACAATGAGCAGTTCTTC. Its protein product is CASSPGLGGGNNEQFF.

This chain joins TRBV27 and TRBJ1-2, with 8 bases aligning to TRBD1. The CDR3 consists of 23 residues. V dropped 0 bases and J dropped 0; count of bases not matched to a gene: 24. Germline lookup yields CDR1 MNHEY and CDR2 SMNVEV (reference sequence). CDR3: CASSLSALSGQGALIGPNYGYTF. The CDR3 coding sequence is TGTGCCAGCAGTTTATCGGCCCTCTCTGGGCAGGGGGCCCTCATTGGCCCTAACTATGGCTACACCTTC.

The chain combines TRBV7-8 with TRBJ2-5; 8 bases match TRBD2. This CDR3 comprises 16 residues. Germline V gives CDR1 SGHVS, CDR2 FQNEAQ. Trimming cost V 1 base and J 4 bases; bases outside gene matches: 8. CDR3 coding DNA: TGTGCCAGCAGCTTAGAGCGGGAGCTCATCTCAGAGACCCAGTACTTC. Translation gives CASSLERELISETQYF.

The chain recombines TRBV5-1 with TRBJ2-3; D gene unclear. The CDR3 runs 13 residues. Trimming took off 4 bases at V and 5 bases at J, with 11 bases between the two ends. From germline, CDR1 is SGHRS and CDR2 YFSETQ. The CDR3 DNA sequence: TGCGCCAGCAGCGTCGGCGGCCTAGATACGCAGTATTTT. Translating gives CASSVGGLDTQYF.

The chain links TRBV25-1 to TRBJ1-1; weak D call: TRBD1 (5 bases). Looked up from germline, CDR1 is MGHDK and CDR2 is SYGVNS. The CDR3 is 13 amino acids. Trimming pared 3 bases from V and 6 bases from J, leaving 11 bases between. The CDR3 reads CASSDRVEAEAFF. CDR3 bases: TGTGCCAGCAGTGACAGGGTCGAGGCTGAAGCTTTCTTT.

V and J are TRBV24-1 and TRBJ1-5; possibly TRBD1 for D (5 bases). Germline values: CDR1 KGHDR, CDR2 SFDVKD. The CDR3 has 14 amino acids. V lost 4 bases, J lost 9 bases, and 15 bases lay in between. CDR3 DNA sequence: TGTGCCACCAGTGACCCCCGACAGCCTGGGCCCCAGCATTTT. It translates to CATSDPRQPGPQHF.

The rearrangement uses TRBV19 and TRBJ2-5, with a tentative D call TRBD2 (6 bases). CDR3 length: 17 amino acids. V dropped 1 base and J dropped 4 bases, with 19 bases sitting between them. Germline values: CDR1 LNHDA, CDR2 SQIVND (reference sequence). CDR3 protein: CASSIGGGGKGGETQYF. In nucleotides, the CDR3 is TGTGCCAGTAGTATAGGGGGAGGAGGGAAGGGAGGAGAGACCCAGTACTTC.

The chain has TRBV18 and TRBJ2-5; unclear D gene. CDR1 and CDR2 (germline): KGHSH, LQKENI. Trimming took off 0 bases at V and 4 bases at J, with 9 bases between the two ends. The CDR3 runs 14 residues. The CDR3 DNA reads as TGTGCCAGCTCACCACCCGCACCAAGAGAGACCCAGTACTTC. This translates into CASSPPAPRETQYF. The complete variable domain, with remaining parts taken from reference TRBV18 and TRBJ2-5, reads NAGVMQNPRHLVRRRGQEARLRCSPMKGHSHVYWYRQLPEEGLKFMVYLQKENIIDESGMPKERFSAEFPKEGPSILRIQQVVRGDSAAYFCASSPPAPRETQYFGPGTRLLVL.

The chain uses TRBV30 and TRBJ1-1; possibly TRBD1 for D (6 bases). This CDR3 region has 15 residues. Germline V gene lookup returns CDR1 GTSNPN and CDR2 SVGIG (reference sequence). Trimming cost V 2 bases and J 1 base, with 14 bases left between them. CDR3 bases: TGTGCCTGGAGTCCGAAGTGGGGGGCGAACACTGAAGCTTTCTTT. Translation: CAWSPKWGANTEAFF.

This chain connects TRBV24-1 to TRBJ1-1; maybe TRBD1 (6 bases). This CDR3 is 15 amino acids long. Germline V lookup: CDR1 KGHDR, CDR2 SFDVKD. The V end was cut by 3 bases, the J end by 5 bases, with 15 bases between. The CDR3 DNA follows: TGTGCCACCAGTGATAACAGTTTACAGGGAACTGAAGCTTTCTTT. Translated, it gives CATSDNSLQGTEAFF.

J is TRBJ1-1 and V is TRBV6-1, with a possible D match to TRBD1 (6 bases). Germline CDR1 and CDR2: MNHNS and SASEGT. V lost 4 bases to trimming and J lost 5 bases, with 20 bases between them. CDR3 length: 16 amino acids. CDR3 amino acids: CASSAARQVEGTEAFF. In DNA, the CDR3 is TGTGCCAGCAGTGCCGCTCGACAGGTTGAGGGGACTGAAGCTTTCTTT.

The CDR3 bases are TGTGCCAGCAGGGGAGGATCTGGAAACACCATATATTTT. Its translation is CASRGGSGNTIYF. This rearrangement joins TRBV6-6 to TRBJ1-3; D is ambiguous. The CDR3 is 13 residues long. The V gene lost 6 bases and the J gene lost 1 base, with 7 bases spanning the gap. From germline, CDR1 is MNHNY and CDR2 SVGAGI (reference sequence).

V is TRBV27 and J is TRBJ1-1; D is possibly TRBD1 (5 bases). This CDR3 is 16 amino acids long. Germline V CDR1 and CDR2: MNHEY, SMNVEV (reference sequence). V dropped 4 bases and J dropped 1 base, with 16 bases sitting between them. The chain's CDR3 is CASSSSGTLGNTEAFF. CDR3 DNA: TGTGCCAGCAGTTCGTCCGGGACTCTCGGGAACACTGAAGCTTTCTTT.

The chain uses TRBV9 and TRBJ1-1; D ambiguous. V shed 0 bases and J shed 1 base, with 10 bases lying between them. This CDR3 is 15 amino acids long. Germline V CDR1 and CDR2: SGDLS, YYNGEE. The CDR3 DNA reads as TGTGCCAGCAGCGTAGAATCGACCCGGAACACTGAAGCTTTCTTT. Translated, it gives CASSVESTRNTEAFF.

J is TRBJ1-6 and V is TRBV3-1 (or the pseudogene TRBV3-2); D gene ambiguous. The V gene lost 0 bases and the J gene lost 4 bases, with 10 bases spanning the gap. This CDR3 region has 16 residues. Germline assignment: CDR1 LGHDT and CDR2 YNNKEL (reference sequence). In DNA, the CDR3 is TGTGCCAGCAGCCAAGACCTGCTTCCTTATAATTCACCCCTCCACTTT. It is translated as CASSQDLLPYNSPLHF.

The J gene is TRBJ1-2, the V gene TRBV5-1, with 9 bases aligning to TRBD1. The V and J ends lost 4 bases and 10 bases, in that order; junction bases with no gene match: 14. This CDR3 has 15 residues. CDR1 SGHRS and CDR2 YFSETQ come from the germline V gene. The CDR3 sequence: CASSPVSGQGSDYTF. DNA for the CDR3: TGCGCCAGCAGCCCGGTGTCGGGACAGGGCTCCGACTACACCTTC.

Only a few counts were recorded for this clone. The chain couples TRBV9 to TRBJ2-1; TRBD2 matches 8 bases. Trimming at V came to 4 bases and at J to 0 bases, leaving 9 bases not matched to a gene. The CDR3 is 17 amino acids. Germline CDR1 SGDLS, CDR2 YYNGEE. The CDR3 nucleotides are TGTGCCAGCAGCCCGGGCACTCTAGCGGGCTCCTACAATGAGCAGTTCTTC. Its protein product is CASSPGTLAGSYNEQFF.

The chain has TRBV4-1 and TRBJ1-3, with a possible D match to TRBD1 (6 bases). The CDR3 totals 15 residues. Between the trimmed V and J ends, which lost 5 bases and 2 bases, there was a span of 13 bases. In germline, CDR1 is MGHRA, CDR2 YSYEKL. In DNA form, the CDR3 reads TGCGCCAGCAGCGACCAGGGGTTCGCTGGAAACACCATATATTTT. Protein sequence: CASSDQGFAGNTIYF.

The chain is built from TRBV24-1 and TRBJ1-1; D gene uncertain. The V gene lost 9 bases and the J gene lost 1 base, with 11 bases spanning the gap. The CDR3 has 13 residues. CDR1 KGHDR and CDR2 SFDVKD come from the germline V gene. In nucleotides, the CDR3 is TGTGCCACCTCGGCCTCCCAGAACACTGAAGCTTTCTTT. Its translation: CATSASQNTEAFF.

This clone occurred once. The chain carries TRBV5-1 and TRBJ2-5, with D perhaps TRBD2 (5 bases). Trimming took off 4 bases at V and 1 base at J, with 8 bases between the two ends. Per the germline V gene, CDR1 is SGHRS and CDR2 is YFSETQ. The CDR3 is made up of 13 amino acids. Here the CDR3 DNA reads TGCGCCAGCAGCGACGGGGTCCAAGAGACCCAGTACTTC. It translates to CASSDGVQETQYF.